This is a list of T cell receptor beta chains from one sample in a study of regulatory T cells in long-lasting Graves disease. Using its own MiXCR run on the multiplex PCR reads, TCRdb lists one record per CDR3 protein. Here the sample spans 530,000 or so distinct CDR3 sequences, 15% to 20% being singletons. These data are also associated with another study on T cells in Graves' hyperthyroidism and ophthalmopathy.

The starting material was peripheral blood mononuclear cells (PBMCs), obtained at new diagnosis, from a patient treated with antithyroid drugs. Source of these receptors: a man between 18 and 35 years old with Graves disease. Each CDR3 is given without its conserved first and last residue.

j_call v_call cdr3_aa
TRBJ2-3 TRBV6-2/TRBV6-3 ASSYFQLAGGTSTDTQC
TRBJ1-1 TRBV6-4 ASRENGLNTEAF
TRBJ1-2 TRBV20-1 SARVGALNYGYT
TRBJ2-2 TRBV7-3 ASSPGGWSTGELF
TRBJ2-6 TRBV27 ASSPNPLWTETPPSGANVLT
TRBJ1-3 TRBV5-1 ASSPGGTVSGNTIY
TRBJ1-2 TRBV2 ASSRGESSFNYGYT
TRBJ1-2 TRBV4-1 ASSQAAQGGSEGYT
TRBJ1-2 TRBV12-3/TRBV12-4 ASSLVLGQSAGYT
TRBJ2-5 TRBV12-3/TRBV12-4 ATKKTSGKETQY
TRBJ2-7 TRBV28 ASSLVALSYEQY
TRBJ2-7 TRBV12-3/TRBV12-4 ASGAGSSYEQY
TRBJ2-5 TRBV4-1 ASSQESAGGPWETQY
TRBJ2-1 TRBV7-3 ASSLAGLINEQF
TRBJ2-1 TRBV6-1 ASLQAGSSYNEQF
TRBJ1-1 TRBV28 ASRGWGGNTEAF
TRBJ2-1 TRBV18 ASSPMGGLGSEQF
TRBJ1-1 TRBV10-3 AISEQGSNTLNTEAF
TRBJ2-7 TRBV28 ASPPDSGSSYEQY
TRBJ2-1 TRBV9 ASSVEAGSLYNEQF
TRBJ1-2 TRBV28 ASSYNRGYYSLLGYT
TRBJ2-2 TRBV28 ASSPQAGRANTGELF
TRBJ2-2 TRBV5-1 ASSPSQGLLVGELF
TRBJ2-7 TRBV12-3/TRBV12-4 ASTWTSAGEQY
TRBJ1-1 TRBV30 AWSVGGNTEAF
TRBJ2-1 TRBV20-1 SARGLAGSNEQF
TRBJ1-5 TRBV5-5 ASSSVGLGNQPQH
TRBJ1-2 TRBV28 ASLLAGGYT
TRBJ2-7 TRBV7-2 ASSPSGAGAYEQY
TRBJ2-7 TRBV28 ASSLRGQRSYEQY
TRBJ2-5 TRBV13 ASSYRGVTWQETQY
TRBJ2-2 TRBV20-1 SAINQRNTGELF
TRBJ1-5 TRBV6-1 ASSEAGRSQPQH
TRBJ1-2 TRBV9 ASSVGGLNYGYT
TRBJ2-5 TRBV5-6 ASSFGIQETQY
TRBJ2-3 TRBV6-1 ASSPPGGEDTQY
TRBJ2-7 TRBV20-1 SAGGRSYEQY
TRBJ2-3 TRBV6-5 ASSYYRDRGDTQY
TRBJ1-1 TRBV5-4 ASSQAAADTEAF
TRBJ2-1 TRBV5-4 ASSPDGTSMVHEQF
TRBJ2-3 TRBV2 ASLAVSTDTQY
TRBJ2-7 TRBV7-8 ASSLGRTSGSVQY
TRBJ2-3 TRBV12-3/TRBV12-4 ASSFRVGGLTDTQY
TRBJ2-5 TRBV25-1 ASEVGGETQY
TRBJ2-1 TRBV7-2 ASSLALTSGSEQF
TRBJ2-3 TRBV6-2/TRBV6-3 ASSLVAGGVDTQY